Included here is one T cell receptor (beta chain) sequence, with context. The antigen is undetermined. The data were obtained in a study of CXCR3-negative and CXCR3-positive naive CD8 T cells. Regarding the study as a whole: More hydrophobic TRB CDR3s were found in CXCR3-positive naive cells than in CXCR3-negative naive cells.

The CDR3 loop spans 15 amino acids. Through 5' RACE with UMI labels, the TRB cDNA libraries were prepared. TCRdb re-called the 5' RACE reads; every CDR3 protein appears as one record, without DNA. The data show around 63,000 distinct CDR3 sequences, and the top ten clones hold 4% to 5.5%. The sample consisted of naive CXCR3+ CD8+ T cells from blood. Subset specified: CD45RO-CCR7+CD27+CD95- naive CD8+ T cells expressing CXCR3 (TNR3+). The TCR comes from a human donor in good health. Some clones in this sample may be carry-over from other donors' samples. The chain joins TRBV12-3 or TRBV12-4 to TRBJ1-2; TCRdb calls TRBD1, which cannot be checked without DNA. This CDR3 is CASREGAEADYGYTF.